Listed below are T cell receptor beta chains from one sample, sequenced in a study of T-cell reconstitution after alpha-beta-depleted transplantation in children. TCRdb reprocessed the PCR reads via MiXCR and lists one record per CDR3 protein. The sample comprises around 340,000 distinct CDR3 sequences, about an eighth of which are singletons, and about 4.5% rests with the top ten. The source was PBMCs, collected from the stem cell graft. Every receptor here comes from a human donor who donated a stem cell graft to a child with Fanconi anemia. Both conserved end residues are part of each CDR3. Each record gives: V gene, J gene, D gene, clone size, CDR3 length, CDR3 protein, CDR3 DNA. A D gene is named only where the DNA matches it firmly. Expanded clones are given a class, and other clones once, few, many or no size at all.

TRBV30	TRBJ2-3	TRBD1	-	14	CAWSPGQGLDTQYF	TGTGCCTGGTCCCCGGGACAGGGACTCGATACGCAGTATTTT
TRBV5-1	TRBJ2-3	-	many	15	CASSFADRRTDTQYF	TGCGCCAGCAGCTTCGCGGATAGGCGCACAGATACGCAGTATTTT
TRBV5-4	TRBJ2-5	TRBD2	many	15	CASSLVVAGQETQYF	TGTGCCAGCAGCTTGGTGGTAGCGGGGCAAGAGACCCAGTACTTC
TRBV10-3	TRBJ2-1	-	many	12	CAISESQGRFFF	TGTGCCATCAGTGAGTCCCAGGGAAGGTTTTTCTTC
TRBV15	TRBJ1-2	TRBD1	few	18	CATSRDPPSGQDLWGYTF	TGTGCCACCAGCAGAGATCCCCCGTCGGGACAGGACTTGTGGGGCTACACCTTC
TRBV4-3	TRBJ2-5	-	-	17	CASSQAPSSGAGETQYF	TGCGCCAGCAGCCAAGCTCCTTCCTCCGGGGCCGGAGAGACCCAGTACTTC
TRBV6-4	TRBJ2-2	-	-	13	CASKEGTTGELFF	TGTGCCAGCAAGGAAGGGACCACCGGGGAGCTGTTTTTT
TRBV5-1	TRBJ2-2	-	few	14	CASSTSQGSGELFF	TGCGCCAGCAGCACCTCCCAGGGGTCCGGGGAGCTGTTTTTT
TRBV6-1	TRBJ1-1	-	-	15	CASMLQGGGNTEAFF	TGTGCCAGCATGCTTCAGGGAGGAGGGAACACTGAAGCTTTCTTT
TRBV5-6	TRBJ2-1	-	-	21	CASSLGGAQAGFLQFHNEQFF	TGTGCCAGCAGTCTCGGGGGAGCGCAGGCCGGGTTCCTGCAGTTCCACAATGAGCAGTTCTTC
TRBV10-3	TRBJ2-6	-	many	13	CAISETGANVLTF	TGTGCCATCAGTGAGACCGGGGCCAACGTCCTGACTTTC
TRBV5-1	TRBJ1-3	-	few	14	CASSPGEAGNTIYF	TGCGCCAGCAGTCCAGGGGAGGCTGGAAACACCATATATTTT
TRBV2	TRBJ2-2	-	many	15	CASRRDSANTGELFF	TGTGCCAGCAGGCGGGACAGCGCGAACACCGGGGAGCTGTTTTTT
TRBV6-5	TRBJ1-1	-	many	14	CASRPANLNTEAFF	TGTGCCAGTCGCCCGGCTAACTTGAACACTGAAGCTTTCTTT
TRBV10-3	TRBJ2-7	TRBD1	-	13	CAISDGQGNEQYF	TGTGCCATCAGTGATGGACAGGGTAACGAGCAGTACTTC
TRBV5-1	TRBJ1-4	-	many	15	CASSLGGAAVEKLFF	TGCGCCAGCAGCTTGGGGGGCGCGGCGGTTGAAAAACTGTTTTTT
TRBV12-3/TRBV12-4	TRBJ1-1	-	-	14	CASSLQIMNTEAFF	TGTGCCAGCAGTTTACAGATAATGAACACTGAAGCTTTCTTT
TRBV4-3	TRBJ2-3	TRBD2	few	17	CASSPFAAGGSTDTQYF	TGCGCCAGCAGCCCTTTTGCCGCGGGGGGGTCCACAGATACGCAGTATTTT
TRBV9	TRBJ2-1	TRBD2	many	15	CASSERGGSFNEQFF	TGTGCCAGCAGCGAGCGGGGGGGCTCATTCAATGAGCAGTTCTTC
TRBV5-1	TRBJ2-3	TRBD2	few	16	CASSPIAGVNTDTQYF	TGCGCCAGCAGCCCCATAGCGGGGGTGAACACAGATACGCAGTATTTT
TRBV20-1	TRBJ1-2	-	-	12	CSARGAEYGYTF	TGCAGTGCTAGGGGGGCAGAGTATGGCTACACCTTC
TRBV20-1	TRBJ2-3	-	few	18	CSARPPAGTPVNTDTQYF	TGCAGTGCTAGACCTCCCGCCGGGACCCCCGTCAACACAGATACGCAGTATTTT
TRBV4-2	TRBJ2-6	-	many	20	CASSQDPRSAGVLWANVLTF	TGTGCCAGCAGCCAAGATCCGAGGTCTGCCGGGGTGCTATGGGCCAACGTCCTGACTTTC
TRBV3-1	TRBJ2-7	-	few	15	CASSQDWALTYEQYF	TGTGCCAGCAGCCAAGATTGGGCGCTGACCTACGAGCAGTACTTC
TRBV29-1	TRBJ2-3	-	-	12	CSVRVMRDTQYF	TGCAGCGTCAGGGTAATGAGAGATACGCAGTATTTT
TRBV9	TRBJ2-1	-	many	15	CASSAGRGLYNEQFF	TGTGCCAGCAGCGCGGGTAGGGGACTCTACAATGAGCAGTTCTTC
TRBV6-5	TRBJ2-2	TRBD2	few	17	CASSYGLAGGNTGELFF	TGTGCCAGCAGTTACGGGCTAGCGGGGGGAAACACCGGGGAGCTGTTTTTT
TRBV10-3	TRBJ1-6	TRBD1	few	14	CAISSGTGNSPLHF	TGTGCCATCAGTAGTGGGACAGGGAATTCACCCCTCCACTTT
TRBV6-1	TRBJ2-1	-	few	14	CASSGTSSYNEQFF	TGTGCCAGCTCCGGGACGAGCTCCTACAATGAGCAGTTCTTC
TRBV12-3/TRBV12-4	TRBJ1-6	-	-	13	CASSTGLNSPLHF	TGTGCCAGCAGTACCGGTCTCAATTCACCCCTCCACTTT
TRBV7-9	TRBJ2-4	-	-	12	CASSEIGNIQYF	TGTGCCAGCAGCGAGATCGGAAACATTCAGTACTTC
TRBV20-1	TRBJ1-5	-	-	14	CSARRQWSNQPQHF	TGCAGTGCTAGACGACAGTGGAGCAATCAGCCCCAGCATTTT
TRBV12-3/TRBV12-4	TRBJ2-1	TRBD2	few	15	CASTISGGAYNEQFF	TGTGCCAGCACGATTAGCGGGGGGGCCTACAATGAGCAGTTCTTC
TRBV15	TRBJ2-7	TRBD2	-	14	CATSKLAVSYEQYF	TGTGCCACCAGCAAACTAGCGGTCTCCTACGAGCAGTACTTC
TRBV19	TRBJ1-2	-	-	15	CASSIAGAHFYGYTF	TGTGCCAGTAGTATAGCAGGCGCCCATTTCTATGGCTACACCTTC
TRBV10-3	TRBJ2-3	-	few	15	CAISDRTVLTHTQYF	TGTGCCATCAGTGACAGGACAGTTCTGACGCATACGCAGTATTTT